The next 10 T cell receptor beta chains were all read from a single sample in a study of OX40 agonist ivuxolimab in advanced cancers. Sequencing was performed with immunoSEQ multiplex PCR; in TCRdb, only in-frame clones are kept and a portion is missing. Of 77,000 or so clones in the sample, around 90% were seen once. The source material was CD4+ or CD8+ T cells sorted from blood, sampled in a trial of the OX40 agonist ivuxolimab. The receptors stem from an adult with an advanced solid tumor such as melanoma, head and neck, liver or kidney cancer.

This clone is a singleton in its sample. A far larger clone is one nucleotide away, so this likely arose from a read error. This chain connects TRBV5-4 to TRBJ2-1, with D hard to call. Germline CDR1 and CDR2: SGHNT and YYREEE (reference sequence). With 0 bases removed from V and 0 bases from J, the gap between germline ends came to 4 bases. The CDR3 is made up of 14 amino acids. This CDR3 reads CASSLVGSYNEQFF. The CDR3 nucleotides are TGTGCCAGCAGCTTGGTGGGCTCCTACAATGAGCAGTTCTTC.

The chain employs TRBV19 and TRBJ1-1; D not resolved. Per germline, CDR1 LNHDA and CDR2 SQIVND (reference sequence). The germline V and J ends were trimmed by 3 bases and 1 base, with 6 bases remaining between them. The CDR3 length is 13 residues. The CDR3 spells CASSIAKNTEAFF. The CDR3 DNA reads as TGTGCCAGTAGTATCGCCAAGAACACTGAAGCTTTCTTT.

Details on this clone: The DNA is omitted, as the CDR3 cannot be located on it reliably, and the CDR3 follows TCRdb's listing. CDR3 sequence reads: CASSWGEGAYF. The chain is built from TRBV5-4 and TRBJ2-3; the table's D call, TRBD2, was not checked against the DNA. The CDR3 spans 11 residues, counting both ends. Germline lookup yields CDR1 SGHNT and CDR2 YYREEE (reference sequence).

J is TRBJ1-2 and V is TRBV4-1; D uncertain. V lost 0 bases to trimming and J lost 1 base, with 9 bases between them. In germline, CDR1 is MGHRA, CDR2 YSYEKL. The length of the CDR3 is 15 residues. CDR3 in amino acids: CASSQEQTNNYGYTF. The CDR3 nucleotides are TGCGCCAGCAGCCAAGAACAGACCAATAACTATGGCTACACCTTC.

The CDR3 sequence: CASSYSTSGGETQYF. The CDR3, as DNA: TGTGCCAGCAGTTACTCGACTAGCGGGGGGGAGACCCAGTACTTC. The chain uses TRBV6-5 and TRBJ2-5; TRBD2 matches 13 bases. Germline V lookup: CDR1 MNHEY, CDR2 SVGAGI. Trimming cost V 0 bases and J 5 bases; bases outside gene matches: 0. The CDR3 has 15 residues.

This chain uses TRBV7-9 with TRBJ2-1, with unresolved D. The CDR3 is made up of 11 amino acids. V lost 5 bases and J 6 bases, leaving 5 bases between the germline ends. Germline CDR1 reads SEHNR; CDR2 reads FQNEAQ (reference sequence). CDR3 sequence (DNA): TGTGCCAGCAGCCCACCCAATGAGCAGTTCTTC. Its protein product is CASSPPNEQFF.

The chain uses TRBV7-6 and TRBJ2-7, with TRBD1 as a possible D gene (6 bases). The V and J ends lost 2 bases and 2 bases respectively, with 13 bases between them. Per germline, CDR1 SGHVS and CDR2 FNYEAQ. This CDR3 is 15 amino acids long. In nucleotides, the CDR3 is TGTGCCAGCAGCTTATCCCAGGGGACCCCCTACGAGCAGTACTTC. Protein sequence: CASSLSQGTPYEQYF.

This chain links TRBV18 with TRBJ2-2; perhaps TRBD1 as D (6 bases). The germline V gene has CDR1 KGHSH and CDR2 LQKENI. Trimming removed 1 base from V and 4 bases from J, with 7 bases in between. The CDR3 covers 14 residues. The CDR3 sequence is CASSPQGGTGELFF. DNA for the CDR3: TGTGCCAGCTCACCACAAGGGGGCACCGGGGAGCTGTTTTTT.

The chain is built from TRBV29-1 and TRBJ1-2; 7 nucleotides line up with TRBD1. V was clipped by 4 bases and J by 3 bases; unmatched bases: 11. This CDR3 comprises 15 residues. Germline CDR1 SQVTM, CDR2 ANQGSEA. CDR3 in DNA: TGCAGCGTTGTGGGACCTTTTACAGGGGACTATGGCTACACCTTC. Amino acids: CSVVGPFTGDYGYTF. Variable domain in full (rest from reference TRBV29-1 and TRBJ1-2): SAVISQKPSRDICQRGTSLTIQCQVDSQVTMMFWYRQQPGQSLTLIATANQGSEATYESGFVIDKFPISRPNLTFSTLTVSNMSPEDSSIYLCSVVGPFTGDYGYTFGSGTRLTVV.

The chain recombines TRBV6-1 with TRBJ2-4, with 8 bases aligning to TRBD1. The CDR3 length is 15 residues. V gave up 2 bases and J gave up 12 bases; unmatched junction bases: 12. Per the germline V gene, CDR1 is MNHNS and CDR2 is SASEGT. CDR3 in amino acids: CASSEPGGGFATQYF. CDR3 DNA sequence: TGTGCCAGCAGTGAACCAGGGGGCGGGTTCGCTACTCAGTACTTC.